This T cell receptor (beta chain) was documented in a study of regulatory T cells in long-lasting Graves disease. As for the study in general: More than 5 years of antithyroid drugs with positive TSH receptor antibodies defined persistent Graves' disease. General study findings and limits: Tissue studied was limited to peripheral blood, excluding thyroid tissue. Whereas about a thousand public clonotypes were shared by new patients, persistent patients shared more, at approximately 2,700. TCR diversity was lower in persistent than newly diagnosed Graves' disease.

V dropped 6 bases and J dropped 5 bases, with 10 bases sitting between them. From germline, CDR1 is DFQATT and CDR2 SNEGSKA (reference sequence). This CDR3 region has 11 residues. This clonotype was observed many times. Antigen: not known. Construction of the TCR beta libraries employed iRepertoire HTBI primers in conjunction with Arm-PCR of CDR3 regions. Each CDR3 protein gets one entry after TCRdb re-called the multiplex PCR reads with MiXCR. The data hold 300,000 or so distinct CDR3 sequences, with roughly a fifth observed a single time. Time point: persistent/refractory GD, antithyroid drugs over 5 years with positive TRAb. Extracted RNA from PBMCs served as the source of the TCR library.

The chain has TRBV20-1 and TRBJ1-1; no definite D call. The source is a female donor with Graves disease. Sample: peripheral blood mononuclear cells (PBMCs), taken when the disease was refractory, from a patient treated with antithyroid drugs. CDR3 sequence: CSAQERTEAFF. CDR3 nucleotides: TGCAGTGCCCAGGAGAGGACTGAAGCTTTCTTT.